These 32 T cell receptor beta chains came from one sample sequenced in a study of blood T cell repertoires in COVID-19. Clones were read by immunoSEQ multiplex PCR, and TCRdb kept only the in-frame ones, dropping some. The data contain 75,000 to 85,000 clones, 88% of them singletons. The sequencing input was peripheral blood. The receptors stem from a human donor in a cohort sampled during active COVID-19.

This clone has a handful of counts. This rearrangement joins TRBV4-3 to TRBJ2-7, with 7 bases fitting TRBD1. Germline-derived CDR1 and CDR2 are LGHNA and YSLEER. V was pared by 2 bases and J by 3 bases, with 4 bases of the junction left unmatched. CDR3 length equals 14 residues. In DNA form, the CDR3 reads TGCGCCAGCAGCCAAAGAGACAGGGTCTACGAGCAGTACTTC. This codes for CASSQRDRVYEQYF.

This chain links TRBV27 with TRBJ1-4, with 9 bases fitting TRBD1. Germline V lookup: CDR1 MNHEY, CDR2 SMNVEV (reference sequence). There are 16 residues in the CDR3. The V gene end was trimmed by 4 bases and the J gene end by 8 bases; junction bases not matched to a gene: 11. The CDR3: CASSSIIGTGQEKLFF. CDR3 DNA: TGTGCCAGCAGTTCCATTATAGGGACAGGGCAGGAAAAACTGTTTTTT. The full variable domain, its missing parts supplied by reference TRBV27 and TRBJ1-4, is EAQVTQNPRYLITVTGKKLTVTCSQNMNHEYMSWYRQDPGLGLRQIYYSMNVEVTDKGDVPEGYKVSRKEKRNFPLILESPSPNQTSLYFCASSSIIGTGQEKLFFGSGTQLSVL.

The J gene is TRBJ2-5, the V gene TRBV7-9; D gene uncertain. V was cut by 2 bases and J by 7 bases, with 14 bases left in between. Germline CDR1 is SEHNR and CDR2 is FQNEAQ (reference sequence). The CDR3 contains 14 residues. The CDR3 loop reads CASSLLVTRGTQYF. In nucleotides, the CDR3 is TGTGCCAGCAGCTTATTAGTCACCCGAGGGACCCAGTACTTC.

The chain recombines TRBV6-5 with TRBJ2-6; D unresolved. Germline CDR1 is MNHEY and CDR2 is SVGAGI. This CDR3 comprises 14 residues. Trimming took off 8 bases at V and 0 bases at J, with 8 bases between the two ends. The CDR3 region is CASRPGSGANVLTF. CDR3 sequence (DNA): TGTGCCAGCCGCCCAGGCTCTGGGGCCAACGTCCTGACTTTC.

CDR3 region: CASSLDPTGDGYTF. As DNA, the CDR3 is TGTGCCAGCAGCTTAGACCCGACAGGGGATGGCTACACCTTC. The chain combines TRBV11-3 with TRBJ1-2, with 8 bases lining up with TRBD1. V shed 0 bases and J 6 bases; nucleotides not matched to a gene: 3. Germline V gene lookup returns CDR1 SGHNT and CDR2 YENEEA. The CDR3 spans 14 residues.

This clone was seen just once. The chain carries TRBV13 and TRBJ2-1; 7 bases align to TRBD2. The V and J ends lost 4 bases and 1 base, in that order; junction bases with no gene match: 7. Germline CDR1 and CDR2: PRHDT and FYEKMQ (reference sequence). The CDR3 has 16 residues. CDR3 loop: CASSSVGGSSYNEQFF. CDR3 in DNA: TGTGCCAGCAGCTCCGTAGGCGGGAGTTCCTACAATGAGCAGTTCTTC.

The chain links TRBV7-9 to TRBJ2-5; D is unresolved. The CDR3 length is 14 residues. Germline values: CDR1 SEHNR, CDR2 FQNEAQ (reference sequence). The germline V and J ends were trimmed by 5 bases and 4 bases, with 14 bases remaining between them. For the CDR3, the DNA is TGTGCCAGCAGCGTAAGCGATGGTATAGAGACCCAGTACTTC. Its protein is CASSVSDGIETQYF.

The V and J genes are TRBV18 and TRBJ1-1; TRBD1 might be the D (6 bases). This CDR3 has 14 amino acids. The V and J ends lost 6 bases and 8 bases respectively, with 19 bases between them. CDR1 and CDR2 (germline): KGHSH, LQKENI. CDR3 coding DNA: TGTGCCAGCTCTGAGTCTACGGGACACCTCGAAGCTTTCTTT. Its translation is CASSESTGHLEAFF.

Here the CDR3 reads CASSPPPGHWLYEQYF. CDR3 DNA sequence: TGTGCCAGCAGCCCCCCCCCGGGACACTGGCTCTACGAGCAGTACTTC. The gene calls are TRBV11-3 and TRBJ2-7; D perhaps matches TRBD1 (6 bases). This CDR3 is built from 16 residues. V dropped 5 bases and J dropped 3 bases, with 20 bases sitting between them. The germline V gene has CDR1 SGHNT and CDR2 YENEEA.

This clone has only one observation. J is TRBJ2-1 and V is TRBV20-1; 8 bases match TRBD2. CDR3 size: 15 residues. The V and J ends lost 3 bases and 6 bases, in that order; junction bases with no gene match: 10. Germline loops: CDR1 DFQATT, CDR2 SNEGSKA (reference sequence). The DNA of the CDR3 is TGCAGTGCTAGTCCGGGACTAGGGGAGAGCAATGAGCAGTTCTTC. This encodes CSASPGLGESNEQFF.

There are a few counts of this clone. V is TRBV5-8 and J is TRBJ2-7; 9 nucleotides match TRBD1. This CDR3 region has 14 residues. V lost 2 bases to trimming and J lost 2 bases; unmatched junction nucleotides: 2. Germline V gives CDR1 SGHTS, CDR2 YDEGEE. The CDR3, as DNA: TGTGCCAGCAGCTTCACAGGGGGCGCCTACGAGCAGTACTTC. The encoded protein is CASSFTGGAYEQYF.

The genes are TRBV2 and TRBJ2-7, with D hard to call. Germline V lookup: CDR1 SNHLY, CDR2 FYNNEI. The V end was cut by 7 bases, the J end by 6 bases, with 13 bases between. The CDR3 runs 12 residues. The CDR3: CASNLEPFEQYF. The CDR3 DNA reads as TGTGCCAGCAATTTAGAACCATTCGAGCAGTACTTC.

This chain connects TRBV16 to TRBJ2-7, with TRBD2 matching 11 bases. The germline CDR1 and CDR2 sequences are KGHSY and FQNENV. The V and J ends lost 0 bases and 6 bases, in that order; junction bases with no gene match: 1. CDR3 length: 14 residues. CDR3 DNA sequence: TGTGCCAGCAGCCAATCGGGGACTAGCGGCGAGCAGTACTTC. This translates into CASSQSGTSGEQYF.

V usage is TRBV16 and J usage is TRBJ2-7; D possibly corresponds to TRBD1 (5 bases). The CDR3 consists of 13 residues. Deletions cut 1 base from V and 6 bases from J, with 10 bases between. Germline CDR1 KGHSY, CDR2 FQNENV. Here the CDR3 reads CASSQYGQGEQYF. In nucleotides, the CDR3 is TGTGCCAGCAGCCAATATGGGCAGGGCGAGCAGTACTTC.

This clone showed up just once. The rearrangement uses TRBV4-2 and TRBJ1-1, with 8 bases fitting TRBD1. V shed 1 base and J 2 bases; nucleotides not matched to a gene: 6. This CDR3 region has 16 residues. Germline V CDR1 and CDR2: LGHNA, YNFKEQ. CDR3 DNA: TGTGCCAGCAGCCAAGGACAGGGGCGTTATAACACTGAAGCTTTCTTT. This encodes CASSQGQGRYNTEAFF.

The sample holds one count of this clone. The CDR3 here is CASSYGTGVYEQYF. In nucleotides, the CDR3 is TGCGCCAGCAGCTACGGGACAGGTGTATACGAGCAGTACTTC. The chain recombines TRBV4-3 with TRBJ2-7, with TRBD1 matching 8 bases. Unmatched junction bases numbered 7, after V lost 5 bases and J lost 4 bases. Germline CDR1 is LGHNA and CDR2 is YSLEER. The CDR3 has 14 amino acids.

The chain joins TRBV19 to TRBJ1-2; the D is unclear. V was shortened by 5 bases and J by 4 bases, with 11 bases between the two germline ends. Germline lookup yields CDR1 LNHDA and CDR2 SQIVND (reference sequence). The CDR3 contains 13 residues. The CDR3 here is CASSPKGGYGYTF. The CDR3 DNA sequence: TGTGCCAGTAGTCCCAAAGGAGGCTATGGCTACACCTTC.

V is TRBV11-1 and J is TRBJ2-3, with 7 bases fitting TRBD2. Germline V gene lookup returns CDR1 SGHAT and CDR2 FQDESV (reference sequence). The CDR3 runs to 16 residues. V lost 5 bases, J lost 7 bases, and 15 bases stayed unmatched. The CDR3 bases are TGTGCCAGCAGCACAAAAGCGGGGAGCCCCGCGAATACGCAGTATTTT. It yields the protein CASSTKAGSPANTQYF. The full variable domain, rest sourced from reference TRBV11-1 and TRBJ2-3, is EAEVAQSPRYKITEKSQAVAFWCDPISGHATLYWYRQILGQGPELLVQFQDESVVDDSQLPKDRFSAERLKGVDSTLKIQPAELGDSAMYLCASSTKAGSPANTQYFGPGTRLTVL.

This rearrangement joins TRBV19 to TRBJ1-2, with 12 nucleotides matching TRBD1. V trimming: 7 bases; J trimming: 7 bases; junction bases outside the gene matches: 10. There are 15 residues in the CDR3. Germline V gives CDR1 LNHDA, CDR2 SQIVND (reference sequence). CDR3 protein: CASNPYRDRGLGYTF. CDR3 DNA: TGTGCCAGTAATCCCTACCGGGACAGGGGGCTTGGCTACACCTTC.

J is TRBJ2-7 and V is TRBV7-2; D gene ambiguous. Germline-derived CDR1 and CDR2 are SGHTA and FQGNSA. This CDR3 has 13 residues. Trimming removed 6 bases from V and 2 bases from J, with 11 bases in between. In DNA form, the CDR3 reads TGTGCCAGCAGTCGCGACTCTCCCTACGAGCAGTACTTC. Translation: CASSRDSPYEQYF.

This rearrangement joins TRBV18 to TRBJ1-5, with 8 bases that match TRBD1. CDR3 length equals 17 residues. V lost 0 bases, J lost 5 bases, and 9 bases stayed unmatched. Germline lookup yields CDR1 KGHSH and CDR2 LQKENI. The CDR3 bases are TGTGCCAGCTCACCACCGTTGAGACAGGGGATACATCAGCCCCAGCATTTT. This encodes CASSPPLRQGIHQPQHF.

The chain carries TRBV9 and TRBJ2-3; 8 nucleotides align to TRBD2. Unmatched junction bases numbered 8, after V lost 4 bases and J lost 4 bases. In germline, CDR1 is SGDLS, CDR2 YYNGEE. The CDR3 has 15 residues. In DNA form, the CDR3 reads TGTGCCAGCAGCCCTACGGGAGGGCCGCCAGATACGCAGTATTTT. Protein product: CASSPTGGPPDTQYF.

The chain carries TRBV13 and TRBJ1-2, with D perhaps TRBD1 (5 bases). The CDR3 runs 14 residues. Trimming took 4 bases from V and 0 from J, leaving 9 bases between them. Germline assignment: CDR1 PRHDT and CDR2 FYEKMQ (reference sequence). The CDR3 sequence is CASSSDSPNYGYTF. The CDR3 coding sequence is TGTGCCAGCAGCTCCGACAGCCCTAACTATGGCTACACCTTC.

The rearrangement joins TRBV6-2 or TRBV6-3 to TRBJ2-1; 13 bases are shared with TRBD2. Germline lookup yields CDR1 MNHEY and CDR2 SVGEGT. The trim removed 5 bases at V and 3 bases at J, leaving 7 bases unmatched. This CDR3 is built from 17 residues. CDR3 sequence (DNA): TGTGCCAGCAGTGGACGACTAGCGGGGGGACTCTACAATGAGCAGTTCTTC. Its translation is CASSGRLAGGLYNEQFF.

The chain uses TRBV2 and TRBJ1-1; 9 positions agree with TRBD1. The CDR3 runs to 14 residues. V lost 8 bases to trimming and J lost 7 bases; unmatched junction nucleotides: 11. Per the germline V gene, CDR1 is SNHLY and CDR2 is FYNNEI. The CDR3 protein is CASGTGGASIEAFF. The CDR3 coding sequence is TGTGCCAGCGGAACAGGGGGCGCGAGTATTGAAGCTTTCTTT.

This clone was counted a single time. The rearrangement links TRBV7-2 to TRBJ2-1; D gene unclear. The V and J ends lost 2 bases and 2 bases respectively, with 13 bases between them. Germline CDR1 reads SGHTA; CDR2 reads FQGNSA. This CDR3 is built from 16 residues. The CDR3, as DNA: TGTGCCAGCAGCTTAAGTCCCCTTCAGGCCTACAATGAGCAGTTCTTC. Amino acids: CASSLSPLQAYNEQFF.

The genes are TRBV10-3 and TRBJ2-5; 7 bases match TRBD2. J was trimmed by 3 bases and V by 6 bases; bases with no gene match: 10. Germline V gives CDR1 ENHRY, CDR2 SYGVKD. CDR3 length: 15 residues. The CDR3 DNA reads as TGTGCCATCAGCGCCAGCGGAGCGGGGAAAGAGACCCAGTACTTC. This translates into CAISASGAGKETQYF.

The chain is built from TRBV19 and TRBJ2-2; 8 bases line up with TRBD1. The CDR3 is made up of 15 amino acids. Germline CDR1 and CDR2: LNHDA and SQIVND (reference sequence). V gave up 5 bases and J gave up 3 bases; unmatched junction bases: 5. CDR3 loop: CASSSQGAYTGELFF. The CDR3 nucleotides are TGTGCCAGTAGTTCCCAGGGGGCCTACACCGGGGAGCTGTTTTTT.

This chain's CDR3 is CASSLVAGGRYGYTF. The DNA of the CDR3 is TGCGCCAGCAGCTTGGTTGCGGGCGGGCGCTATGGCTACACCTTC. The chain joins TRBV5-1 to TRBJ1-2; no clear D. The length of the CDR3 is 15 residues. CDR1 SGHRS and CDR2 YFSETQ come from the germline V gene. The V and J ends lost 0 bases and 4 bases respectively, with 13 bases between them.

The chain has TRBV9 and TRBJ2-5; tentative D call: TRBD2 (6 bases). Looked up from germline, CDR1 is SGDLS and CDR2 is YYNGEE. Deletions cut 0 bases from V and 5 bases from J, with 8 bases between. The CDR3 is made up of 13 amino acids. The CDR3 spells CASSVAGGETQYF. CDR3 nucleotide sequence: TGTGCCAGCAGCGTAGCTGGGGGGGAGACCCAGTACTTC.

V usage is TRBV2 and J usage is TRBJ2-7; 9 bases map to TRBD2. Germline trimming cut 5 bases from V and 4 bases from J; bases unmatched to any gene: 9. Germline V lookup: CDR1 SNHLY, CDR2 FYNNEI. This CDR3 has 15 residues. The CDR3 reads CASSRGGLAIYEQYF. The CDR3 DNA sequence: TGTGCCAGCAGTCGGGGGGGACTAGCCATATACGAGCAGTACTTC.

This chain joins TRBV27 and TRBJ1-1; D not resolved. Germline assignment: CDR1 MNHEY and CDR2 SMNVEV (reference sequence). Trimming stripped 3 bases from V and 1 base from J, with 21 bases between. The CDR3 runs 18 residues. CDR3 sequence: CASSFVPIMGRWNTEAFF. As DNA, the CDR3 is TGTGCCAGCAGTTTTGTCCCAATCATGGGCAGGTGGAACACTGAAGCTTTCTTT.